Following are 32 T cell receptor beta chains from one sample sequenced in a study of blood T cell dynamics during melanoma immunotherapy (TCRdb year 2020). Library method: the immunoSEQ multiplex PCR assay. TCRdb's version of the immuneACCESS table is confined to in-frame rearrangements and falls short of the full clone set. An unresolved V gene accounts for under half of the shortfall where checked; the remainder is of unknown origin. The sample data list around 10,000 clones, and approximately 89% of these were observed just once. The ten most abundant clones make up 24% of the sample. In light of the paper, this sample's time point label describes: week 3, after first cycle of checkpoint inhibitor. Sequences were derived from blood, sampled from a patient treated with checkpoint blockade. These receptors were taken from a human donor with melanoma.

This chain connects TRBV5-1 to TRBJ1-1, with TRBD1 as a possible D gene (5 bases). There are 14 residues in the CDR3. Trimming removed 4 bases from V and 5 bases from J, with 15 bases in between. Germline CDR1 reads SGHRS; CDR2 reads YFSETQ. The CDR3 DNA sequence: TGCGCCAGCAGCCCCGGGGGTGGAGGTACTGAAGCTTTCTTT. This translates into CASSPGGGGTEAFF. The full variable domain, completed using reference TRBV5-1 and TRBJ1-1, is KAGVTQTPRYLIKTRGQQVTLSCSPISGHRSVSWYQQTPGQGLQFLFEYFSETQRNKGNFPGRFSGRQFSNSRSEMNVSTLELGDSALYLCASSPGGGGTEAFFGQGTRLTVV.

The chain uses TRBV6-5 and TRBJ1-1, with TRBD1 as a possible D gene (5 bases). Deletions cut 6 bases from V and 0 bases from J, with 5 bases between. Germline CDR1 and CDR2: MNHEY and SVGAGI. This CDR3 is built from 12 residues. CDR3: CASSRVNTEAFF. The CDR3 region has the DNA TGTGCCAGCAGCAGGGTGAACACTGAAGCTTTCTTT.

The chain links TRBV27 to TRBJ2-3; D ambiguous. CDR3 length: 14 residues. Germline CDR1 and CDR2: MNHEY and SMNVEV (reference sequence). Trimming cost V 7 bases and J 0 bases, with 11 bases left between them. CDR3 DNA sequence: TGTGCCAGCAACTACATCGGGAGCACAGATACGCAGTATTTT. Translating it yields CASNYIGSTDTQYF.

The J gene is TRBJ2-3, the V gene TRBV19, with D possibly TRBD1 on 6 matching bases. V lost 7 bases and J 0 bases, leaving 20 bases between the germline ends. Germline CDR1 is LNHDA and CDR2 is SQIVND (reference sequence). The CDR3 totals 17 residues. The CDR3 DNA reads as TGTGCCAGTAAGCCCCCTTGGGGGCGTACTAGCACAGATACGCAGTATTTT. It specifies CASKPPWGRTSTDTQYF.

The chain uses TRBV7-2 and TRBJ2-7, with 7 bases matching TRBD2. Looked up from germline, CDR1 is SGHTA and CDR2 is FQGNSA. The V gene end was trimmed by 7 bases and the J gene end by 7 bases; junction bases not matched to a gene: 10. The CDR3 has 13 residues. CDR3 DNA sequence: TGTGCCAGCACCCTAGCGGCCAGGAGGGAGCAGTACTTC. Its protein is CASTLAARREQYF.

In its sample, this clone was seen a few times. The CDR3 here is CASSFPRQNTEAFF. The DNA of the CDR3 is TGTGCCAGCAGCTTCCCTCGGCAGAACACTGAAGCTTTCTTT. The chain recombines TRBV5-4 with TRBJ1-1, with unresolved D. This CDR3 has 14 amino acids. Between the trimmed V and J ends, which lost 2 bases and 1 base, there was a span of 9 bases. Germline V gives CDR1 SGHNT, CDR2 YYREEE (reference sequence). Filled out from reference TRBV5-4 and TRBJ1-1, the complete variable domain reads ETGVTQSPTHLIKTRGQQVTLRCSSQSGHNTVSWYQQALGQGPQFIFQYYREEENGRGNFPPRFSGLQFPNYSSELNVNALELDDSALYLCASSFPRQNTEAFFGQGTRLTVV.

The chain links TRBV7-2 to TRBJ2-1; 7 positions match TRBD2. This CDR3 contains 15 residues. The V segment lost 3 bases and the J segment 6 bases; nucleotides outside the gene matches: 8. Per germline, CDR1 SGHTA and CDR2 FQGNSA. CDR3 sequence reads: CASSFDPSGTNEQFF. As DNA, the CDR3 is TGTGCCAGCAGCTTTGACCCTAGCGGCACCAATGAGCAGTTCTTC.

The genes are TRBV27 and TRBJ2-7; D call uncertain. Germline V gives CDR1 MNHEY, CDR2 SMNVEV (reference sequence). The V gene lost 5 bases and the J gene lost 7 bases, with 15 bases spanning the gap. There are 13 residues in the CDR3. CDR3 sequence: CASSELAPGEQYF. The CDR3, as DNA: TGTGCCAGCAGTGAATTGGCGCCCGGGGAGCAGTACTTC.

The DNA for the CDR3 is TGTGCCAGCAGCTTAGAGGGGGGGACTGAAGCTTTCTTT. Translating it yields CASSLEGGTEAFF. The V gene is TRBV7-9, the J gene TRBJ1-1; D may be TRBD1 (6 bases). Germline CDR1 SEHNR, CDR2 FQNEAQ (reference sequence). This CDR3 has 13 amino acids. Trimming took off 1 base at V and 5 bases at J, with 8 bases between the two ends.

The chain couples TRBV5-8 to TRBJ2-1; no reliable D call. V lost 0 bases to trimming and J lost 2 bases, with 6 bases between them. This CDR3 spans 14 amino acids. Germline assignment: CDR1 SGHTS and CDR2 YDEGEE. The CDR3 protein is CASSLGGPYNEQFF. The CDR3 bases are TGTGCCAGCAGCTTGGGGGGTCCCTACAATGAGCAGTTCTTC.

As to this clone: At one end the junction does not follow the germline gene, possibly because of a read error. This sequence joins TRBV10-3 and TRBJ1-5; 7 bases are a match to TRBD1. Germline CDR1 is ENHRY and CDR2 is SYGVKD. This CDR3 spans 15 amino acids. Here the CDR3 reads CASSDRQGGNQPQHF. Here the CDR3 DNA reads TGTGCCAGCAGTGACCGGCAGGGGGGGAATCAGCCCCAGCATTTT.

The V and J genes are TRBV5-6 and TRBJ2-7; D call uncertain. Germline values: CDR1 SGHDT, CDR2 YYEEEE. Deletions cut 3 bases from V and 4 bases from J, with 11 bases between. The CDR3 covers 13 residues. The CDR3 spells CASSSPVGYEQYF. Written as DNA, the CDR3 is TGTGCCAGCAGCTCCCCCGTTGGATACGAGCAGTACTTC.

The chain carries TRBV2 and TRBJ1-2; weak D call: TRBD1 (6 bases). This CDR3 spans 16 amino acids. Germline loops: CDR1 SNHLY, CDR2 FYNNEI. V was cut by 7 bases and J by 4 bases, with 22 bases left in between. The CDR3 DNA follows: TGTGCCAGCATGGGGGAGGTTGGGGGCGTAGGCTATGGCTACACCTTC. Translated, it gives CASMGEVGGVGYGYTF. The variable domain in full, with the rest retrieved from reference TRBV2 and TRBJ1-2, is EPEVTQTPSHQVTQMGQEVILRCVPISNHLYFYWYRQILGQKVEFLVSFYNNEISEKSEIFDDQFSVERPDGSNFTLKIRSTKLEDSAMYFCASMGEVGGVGYGYTFGSGTRLTVV.

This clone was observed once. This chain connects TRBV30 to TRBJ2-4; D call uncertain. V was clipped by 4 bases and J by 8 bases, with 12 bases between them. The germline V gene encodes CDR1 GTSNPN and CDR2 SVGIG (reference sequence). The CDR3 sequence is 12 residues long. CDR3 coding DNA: TGTGCCTGGACCGTGGGTGGGGACATTCAGTACTTC. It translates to CAWTVGGDIQYF.

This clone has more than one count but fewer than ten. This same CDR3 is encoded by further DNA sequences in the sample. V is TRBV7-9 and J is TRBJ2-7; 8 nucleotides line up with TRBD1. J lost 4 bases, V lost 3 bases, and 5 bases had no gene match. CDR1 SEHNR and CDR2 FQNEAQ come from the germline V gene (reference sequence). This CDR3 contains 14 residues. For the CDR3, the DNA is TGTGCCAGCAGCTTGACAGGGGTAACTTACGAGCAGTACTTC. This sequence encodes CASSLTGVTYEQYF.

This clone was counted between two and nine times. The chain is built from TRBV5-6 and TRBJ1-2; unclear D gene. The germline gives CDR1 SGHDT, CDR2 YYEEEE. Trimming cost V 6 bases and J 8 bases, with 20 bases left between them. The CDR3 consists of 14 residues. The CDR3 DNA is TGTGCCAGCACTTTCTACTCAAGGGTGGCGGGCTACACCTTC. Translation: CASTFYSRVAGYTF. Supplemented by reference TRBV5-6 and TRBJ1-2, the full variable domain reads DAGVTQSPTHLIKTRGQQVTLRCSPKSGHDTVSWYQQALGQGPQFIFQYYEEEERQRGNFPDRFSGHQFPNYSSELNVNALLLGDSALYLCASTFYSRVAGYTFGSGTRLTVV.

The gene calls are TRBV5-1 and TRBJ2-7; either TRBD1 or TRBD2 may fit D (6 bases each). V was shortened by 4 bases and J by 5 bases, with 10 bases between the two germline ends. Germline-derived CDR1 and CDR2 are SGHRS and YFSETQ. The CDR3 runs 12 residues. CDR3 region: CASSPGGDEQYF. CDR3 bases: TGCGCCAGCAGCCCCGGGGGCGACGAGCAGTACTTC.

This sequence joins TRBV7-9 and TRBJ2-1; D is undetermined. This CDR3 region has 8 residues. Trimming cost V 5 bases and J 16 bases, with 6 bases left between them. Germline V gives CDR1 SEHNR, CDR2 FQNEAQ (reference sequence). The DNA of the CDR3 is TGTGCCAGCAGCCCCCGTTTCTTC. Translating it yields CASSPRFF.

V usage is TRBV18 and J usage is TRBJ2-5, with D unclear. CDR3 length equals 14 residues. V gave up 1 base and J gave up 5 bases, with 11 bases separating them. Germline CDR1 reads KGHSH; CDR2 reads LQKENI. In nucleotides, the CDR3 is TGTGCCAGCTCACCACGTATCCCGGCGGAGACCCAGTACTTC. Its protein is CASSPRIPAETQYF.

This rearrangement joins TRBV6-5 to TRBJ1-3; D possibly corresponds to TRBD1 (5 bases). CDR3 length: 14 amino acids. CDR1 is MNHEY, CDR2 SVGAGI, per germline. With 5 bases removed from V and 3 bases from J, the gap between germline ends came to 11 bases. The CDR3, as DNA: TGTGCCAGCAGTCCCCAGGGAGGTGGAAACACCATATATTTT. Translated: CASSPQGGGNTIYF.

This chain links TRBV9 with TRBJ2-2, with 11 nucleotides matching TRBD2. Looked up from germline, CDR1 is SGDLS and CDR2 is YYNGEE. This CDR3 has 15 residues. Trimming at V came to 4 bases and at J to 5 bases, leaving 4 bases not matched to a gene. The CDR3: CASSPRTSGTGELFF. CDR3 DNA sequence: TGTGCCAGCAGCCCCCGGACTAGCGGGACCGGGGAGCTGTTTTTT.

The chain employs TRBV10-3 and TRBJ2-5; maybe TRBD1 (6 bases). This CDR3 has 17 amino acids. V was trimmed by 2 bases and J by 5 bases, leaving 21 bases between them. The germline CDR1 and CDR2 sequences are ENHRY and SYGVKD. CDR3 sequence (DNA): TGTGCCATCAGTGAGGAGGATTGGCAGGGGCCGGGGGAGACCCAGTACTTC. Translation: CAISEEDWQGPGETQYF.

CDR3 in DNA: TGTGCCTGGAGTGATGCCGCTCTGGGGGCCAACGTCCTGACTTTC. Encoded protein: CAWSDAALGANVLTF. The rearrangement uses TRBV30 and TRBJ2-6; D is unclear. The CDR3 length is 15 residues. V was trimmed by 1 base and J by 4 bases, leaving 11 bases between them. From germline, CDR1 is GTSNPN and CDR2 SVGIG (reference sequence).

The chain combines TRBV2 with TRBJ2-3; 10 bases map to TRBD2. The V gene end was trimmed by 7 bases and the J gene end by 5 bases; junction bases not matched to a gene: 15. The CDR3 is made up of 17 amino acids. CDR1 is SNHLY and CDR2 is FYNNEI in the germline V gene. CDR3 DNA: TGTGCCAGCACCCCAACCCCCCTAGCGGGAGCGGGAGATACGCAGTATTTT. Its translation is CASTPTPLAGAGDTQYF. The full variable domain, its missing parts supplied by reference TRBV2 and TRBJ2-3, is EPEVTQTPSHQVTQMGQEVILRCVPISNHLYFYWYRQILGQKVEFLVSFYNNEISEKSEIFDDQFSVERPDGSNFTLKIRSTKLEDSAMYFCASTPTPLAGAGDTQYFGPGTRLTVL.

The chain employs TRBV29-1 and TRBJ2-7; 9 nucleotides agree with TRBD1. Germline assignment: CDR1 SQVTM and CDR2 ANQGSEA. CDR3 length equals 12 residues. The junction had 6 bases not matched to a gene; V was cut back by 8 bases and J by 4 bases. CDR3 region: CSPWGQGYEQYF. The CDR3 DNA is TGCAGCCCCTGGGGACAGGGATACGAGCAGTACTTC.

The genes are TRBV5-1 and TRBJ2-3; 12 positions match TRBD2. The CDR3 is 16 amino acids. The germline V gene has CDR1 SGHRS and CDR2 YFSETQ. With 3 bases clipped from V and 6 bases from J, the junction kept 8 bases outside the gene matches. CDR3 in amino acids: CASSSSTSGSGDTQYF. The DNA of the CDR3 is TGCGCCAGCAGCTCGTCGACTAGCGGGAGTGGTGATACGCAGTATTTT.

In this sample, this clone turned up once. The CDR3 spells CASSLTRPGGAFSGNTIYF. As DNA, the CDR3 is TGTGCCAGCAGCTTGACCCGGCCGGGGGGGGCCTTCTCTGGAAACACCATATATTTT. V and J are TRBV27 and TRBJ1-3, with D tentatively TRBD1 (6 bases). V lost 6 bases and J lost 0, with 24 bases in between. The CDR3 runs to 19 residues. Germline CDR1 reads MNHEY; CDR2 reads SMNVEV (reference sequence).

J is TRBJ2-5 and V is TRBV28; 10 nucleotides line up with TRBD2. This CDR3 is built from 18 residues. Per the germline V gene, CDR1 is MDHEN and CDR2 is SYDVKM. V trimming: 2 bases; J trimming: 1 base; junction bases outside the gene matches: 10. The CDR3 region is CASSLPPGAGGSQETQYF. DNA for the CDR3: TGTGCCAGCAGTTTACCCCCGGGAGCGGGAGGGTCCCAAGAGACCCAGTACTTC.

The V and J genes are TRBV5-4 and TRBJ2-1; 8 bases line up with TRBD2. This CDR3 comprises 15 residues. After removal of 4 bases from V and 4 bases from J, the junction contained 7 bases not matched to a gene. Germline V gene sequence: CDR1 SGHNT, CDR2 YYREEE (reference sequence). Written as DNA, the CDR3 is TGTGCCAGCAGCAAAGCGGGAGTGGGTTACAATGAGCAGTTCTTC. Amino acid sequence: CASSKAGVGYNEQFF.

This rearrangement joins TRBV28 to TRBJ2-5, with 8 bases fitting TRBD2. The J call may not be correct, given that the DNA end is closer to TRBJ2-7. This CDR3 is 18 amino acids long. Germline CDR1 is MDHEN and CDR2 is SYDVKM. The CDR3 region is CASSRPGGGRPNTYEQYF. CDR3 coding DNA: TGTGCCAGCAGTCGCCCGGGGGGCGGGAGGCCTAACACCTACGAGCAGTACTTC.

CDR3 nucleotide sequence: TGTGCCAGCACCGAACTAGCGGGAACCTACGAGCAGTACTTC. It translates to CASTELAGTYEQYF. This rearrangement joins TRBV28 to TRBJ2-5, with TRBD2 matching over 10 bases. The DNA end favors TRBJ2-7, so the J call may be wrong. The CDR3 totals 14 residues. Germline CDR1 reads MDHEN; CDR2 reads SYDVKM.

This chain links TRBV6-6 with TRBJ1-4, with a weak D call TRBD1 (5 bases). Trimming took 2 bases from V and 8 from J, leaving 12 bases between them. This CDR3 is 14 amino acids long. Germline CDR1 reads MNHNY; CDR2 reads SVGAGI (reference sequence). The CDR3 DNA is TGTGCCAGCAGTTACCGCCGGGAGGGGGAAAAACTGTTTTTT. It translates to CASSYRREGEKLFF.